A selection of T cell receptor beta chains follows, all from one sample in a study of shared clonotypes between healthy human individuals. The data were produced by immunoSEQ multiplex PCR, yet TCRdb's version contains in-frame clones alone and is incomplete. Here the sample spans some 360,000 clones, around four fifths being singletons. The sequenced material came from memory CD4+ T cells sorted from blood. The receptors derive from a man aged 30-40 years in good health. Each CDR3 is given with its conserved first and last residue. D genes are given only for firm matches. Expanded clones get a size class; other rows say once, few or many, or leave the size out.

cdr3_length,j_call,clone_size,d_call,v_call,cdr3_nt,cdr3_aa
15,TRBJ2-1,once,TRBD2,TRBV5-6,TGTGCCAGCAGCTTCATTACTAGCGGGGGTTATGAGCAGTTCTTC,CASSFITSGGYEQFF
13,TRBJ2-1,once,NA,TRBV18,TGTGCCAGCTCACGTCAGGGGACCTATGAGCAGTTCTTC,CASSRQGTYEQFF
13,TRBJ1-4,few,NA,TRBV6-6,TGTGCCAGCAGTTACGTTCGGGACGGGGAACTGTTTTTT,CASSYVRDGELFF
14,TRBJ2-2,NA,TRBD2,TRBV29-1,TGCAGCGTTGACGTAGCGGGAGGTGCCGGGGAGCTGTTTTTT,CSVDVAGGAGELFF
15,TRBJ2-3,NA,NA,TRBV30,TGTGCCTGGAGTGTACCGGGCGGACGCACAGATACGCAGTATTTT,CAWSVPGGRTDTQYF
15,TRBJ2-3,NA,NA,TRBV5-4,TGTGCCAGCACCAGTCCCGGGACTTGGGGAGATACGCAGTATTTT,CASTSPGTWGDTQYF
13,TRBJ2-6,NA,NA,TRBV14,TGTGCCAGCAGCTTTCGAGGGGCCAACGTCCTGACTTTC,CASSFRGANVLTF
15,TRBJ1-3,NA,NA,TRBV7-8,TGTGCCAGCAGCTTAGAAGGGGCTCAAGGAAACACCATATATTTT,CASSLEGAQGNTIYF
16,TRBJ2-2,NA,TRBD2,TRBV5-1,TGCGCCAGCAGGATAATACTAGCGGGAGCGTTCGGGGAGCTGTTTTTT,CASRIILAGAFGELFF
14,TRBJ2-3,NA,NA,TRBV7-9,TGTGCCAGCAGCTTTTCTTCGTTCTCAGATACGCAGTATTTT,CASSFSSFSDTQYF
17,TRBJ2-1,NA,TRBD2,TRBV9,TGTGCCAGCAGCGTGTTTGGGACTAGCGGGAGGGTAGTGGAACAGTTCTTC,CASSVFGTSGRVVEQFF
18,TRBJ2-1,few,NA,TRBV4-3,TGCGCCAGCAGCCCCGAGGCAGTCGGAAGGAGCTCCTACAATGAGCAGTTCTTC,CASSPEAVGRSSYNEQFF
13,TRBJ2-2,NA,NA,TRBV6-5,TGTGCCAGCTGTGGGAGGCCTATCGGGGAGCTGTTTTTT,CASCGRPIGELFF
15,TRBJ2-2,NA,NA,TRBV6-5,TGTGCCAGCAGTTACTCGAGGACAACGGTACGGGAGCTGTTTTTT,CASSYSRTTVRELFF
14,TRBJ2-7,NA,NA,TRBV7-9,TGTGCCAGCAGCTTAGACTCGGCCCCCTACGAGCAGTACTTC,CASSLDSAPYEQYF
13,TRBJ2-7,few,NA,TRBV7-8,TGTGCCAGCAGCAAGCTCGGAGCCTACGAGCAGTACTTC,CASSKLGAYEQYF
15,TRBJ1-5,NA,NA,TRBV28,TGTGCCAGCAGTTCTAACAGGGCTGGCAATCAGCCCCAGCATTTT,CASSSNRAGNQPQHF
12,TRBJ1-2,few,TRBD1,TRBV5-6,TGTGCCAGCAGCTTGGGGACAGGGTCGGGCACCTTC,CASSLGTGSGTF
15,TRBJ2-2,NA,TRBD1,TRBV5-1,TGCGCCAGCAGCCCGGGACAGGAGAGGTCCGGGGAGCTGTTTTTT,CASSPGQERSGELFF
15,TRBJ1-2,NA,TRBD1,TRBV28,TGTGCCAGCAGCACTGACAGGGCTCTAATTGTTGGCTACACCTTC,CASSTDRALIVGYTF
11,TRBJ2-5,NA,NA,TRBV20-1,TGCAGTGTTCATCGGGCGGAGACCCAGTACTTC,CSVHRAETQYF
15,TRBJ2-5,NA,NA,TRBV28,TGTGCCAGCAGTTGGATTCCCCCGAGAGGGGAGACCCAGTACTTC,CASSWIPPRGETQYF